These T cell receptor beta chains were read from a single sample in a study of blood T cell repertoires in COVID-19. The assay was immunoSEQ multiplex PCR, and TCRdb's table has in-frame clones only and misses some. Among over 65,000 clones, 80% were seen once, and the ten largest hold 12%. Sequencing was carried out using peripheral blood. The origin of the receptors is a woman between 40 and 50 years old with active or convalescent COVID-19. The CDR3 runs from the conserved cysteine through the conserved F or W. The order of the fields is J gene, V gene, clone size, D gene, CDR3 DNA, CDR3 protein. The D gene is left open where the match is weak. Rows give clone size only sometimes, using once, few, many, or a class for an expanded clone.

j_call: TRBJ1-6; v_call: TRBV28; clone_size: -; d_call: TRBD1; cdr3_nt: TGTGCCAGCAGTTTTGGGGGACAGTATAATTCACCCCTCCACTTT; cdr3_aa: CASSFGGQYNSPLHF
j_call: TRBJ2-7; v_call: TRBV6-6; clone_size: once; d_call: TRBD1; cdr3_nt: TGTGCCAGCGTAGGGACAGCATACGAGCAGTACTTC; cdr3_aa: CASVGTAYEQYF
j_call: TRBJ1-3; v_call: TRBV28; clone_size: few; d_call: -; cdr3_nt: TGTGCCACCAAAACCTACAGGCACTATTATGGAAACACCATATATTTT; cdr3_aa: CATKTYRHYYGNTIYF
j_call: TRBJ2-3; v_call: TRBV5-1; clone_size: -; d_call: -; cdr3_nt: TGCGCCAGCAGCGCTGTGACAGGACACTTCACAGATACGCAGTATTTT; cdr3_aa: CASSAVTGHFTDTQYF
j_call: TRBJ1-1; v_call: TRBV29-1; clone_size: -; d_call: -; cdr3_nt: TGCAGCGTCGACGATGGGAGAAACACTGAAGCTTTCTTT; cdr3_aa: CSVDDGRNTEAFF
j_call: TRBJ1-2; v_call: TRBV18; clone_size: -; d_call: -; cdr3_nt: TGTGCCAGCTCACCACGGGGGGGGCCCGGCTTGGGCTACACCTTC; cdr3_aa: CASSPRGGPGLGYTF
j_call: TRBJ2-5; v_call: TRBV3-1/TRBV3-2; clone_size: -; d_call: TRBD2; cdr3_nt: TGTGCCAGCAGCCAAGGCGGTGCTAGCGGGGCGGGAGAGACCCAGTACTTC; cdr3_aa: CASSQGGASGAGETQYF
j_call: TRBJ2-5; v_call: TRBV7-2; clone_size: -; d_call: -; cdr3_nt: TGTGCCAGCAGCAGGACATACCAAGAGACCCAGTACTTC; cdr3_aa: CASSRTYQETQYF
j_call: TRBJ2-7; v_call: TRBV5-1; clone_size: -; d_call: TRBD1; cdr3_nt: TGCGCCAGCAGCTGGACAGGAGACTCCTACGAGCAGTACTTC; cdr3_aa: CASSWTGDSYEQYF
j_call: TRBJ2-7; v_call: TRBV13; clone_size: -; d_call: TRBD1; cdr3_nt: TGTGCCAGCAGCTCACGCCGGGACAGCCATTACGAGCAGTACTTC; cdr3_aa: CASSSRRDSHYEQYF
j_call: TRBJ1-2; v_call: TRBV28; clone_size: -; d_call: -; cdr3_nt: TGTGCCAGTTTTAACAGAAATAACTATGGCTACACCTTC; cdr3_aa: CASFNRNNYGYTF
j_call: TRBJ1-2; v_call: TRBV18; clone_size: -; d_call: TRBD1; cdr3_nt: TGTGCCAGCTCCCCGGACAGGATCTATGGCTACACCTTC; cdr3_aa: CASSPDRIYGYTF
j_call: TRBJ1-1; v_call: TRBV10-1; clone_size: many; d_call: TRBD1; cdr3_nt: TGCGCCAGCAGTGAGTCGGACAGGGGGATAAACACTGAAGCTTTCTTT; cdr3_aa: CASSESDRGINTEAFF
j_call: TRBJ2-2; v_call: TRBV28; clone_size: -; d_call: TRBD2; cdr3_nt: TGTGCCAGCAGTTATGGGCCGGGGGGGAACACCGGGGAGCTGTTTTTT; cdr3_aa: CASSYGPGGNTGELFF
j_call: TRBJ2-7; v_call: TRBV27; clone_size: -; d_call: -; cdr3_nt: TGTGCCAGCAGTTTTGGGTCTGGGGGGTTCGAGCAGTACTTC; cdr3_aa: CASSFGSGGFEQYF
j_call: TRBJ2-3; v_call: TRBV10-3; clone_size: -; d_call: -; cdr3_nt: TGTGCCATCAGTGACCCCCTCGGACAGTCCGTCCCTAGCACAGATACGCAGTATTTT; cdr3_aa: CAISDPLGQSVPSTDTQYF
j_call: TRBJ2-5; v_call: TRBV30; clone_size: -; d_call: -; cdr3_nt: TGTGCCTGGGCGAGGACAGAAGAGACCCAGTACTTC; cdr3_aa: CAWARTEETQYF
j_call: TRBJ1-2; v_call: TRBV20-1; clone_size: -; d_call: -; cdr3_nt: TGCAGTGCTAGAGCGGAGAATGGCTACACCTTC; cdr3_aa: CSARAENGYTF
j_call: TRBJ1-1; v_call: TRBV7-2; clone_size: few; d_call: TRBD1; cdr3_nt: TGTGCCAGCAGCTCTACAGGGGTCGGGACTGAAGCTTTCTTT; cdr3_aa: CASSSTGVGTEAFF
j_call: TRBJ1-1; v_call: TRBV5-1; clone_size: -; d_call: TRBD1; cdr3_nt: TGCGCCAGCAGCCGAGACAGGGCGAACACTGAAGCTTTCTTT; cdr3_aa: CASSRDRANTEAFF
j_call: TRBJ2-2; v_call: TRBV6-5; clone_size: -; d_call: TRBD1; cdr3_nt: TGTGCCAGCAGTCGGGACAGGGGGGCAGGCGGGGAGCTGTTTTTT; cdr3_aa: CASSRDRGAGGELFF
j_call: TRBJ1-2; v_call: TRBV14; clone_size: few; d_call: TRBD1; cdr3_nt: TGTGCCAGCAGCCAATTGGACAGGGGTAGCAATGGCTACACCTTC; cdr3_aa: CASSQLDRGSNGYTF
j_call: TRBJ1-5; v_call: TRBV27; clone_size: few; d_call: -; cdr3_nt: TGTGCCAGCAGTAACGTCGGGGGGCGAGCGAGAGATAGCAATCAGCCCCAGCATTTT; cdr3_aa: CASSNVGGRARDSNQPQHF
j_call: TRBJ1-1; v_call: TRBV7-9; clone_size: -; d_call: -; cdr3_nt: TGTGCCAGCCACTCTAGCATGAACACTGAAGCTTTCTTT; cdr3_aa: CASHSSMNTEAFF
j_call: TRBJ2-2; v_call: TRBV11-3; clone_size: many; d_call: TRBD1; cdr3_nt: TGTGCCAGCAGGGACAGGGGGACCACCGGGGAGCTGTTTTTT; cdr3_aa: CASRDRGTTGELFF
j_call: TRBJ2-6; v_call: TRBV5-1; clone_size: -; d_call: TRBD1; cdr3_nt: TGCGCCAGCGGTGTGACAGGGTTGTCTGGGGCCAACGTCCTGACTTTC; cdr3_aa: CASGVTGLSGANVLTF
j_call: TRBJ2-7; v_call: TRBV30; clone_size: -; d_call: -; cdr3_nt: TGTGCCTCCTCCGCGGGTCCTGGCTACGAGCAGTACTTC; cdr3_aa: CASSAGPGYEQYF
j_call: TRBJ2-1; v_call: TRBV29-1; clone_size: -; d_call: TRBD1; cdr3_nt: TGCAGCGTTTCTAAGACAGGGAGTCTCTCCTACAATGAGCAGTTCTTC; cdr3_aa: CSVSKTGSLSYNEQFF
j_call: TRBJ1-6; v_call: TRBV19; clone_size: -; d_call: -; cdr3_nt: TGTGCCAGTAGTTTTACAGGCCCCAGCTCCTATAATTCACCCCTCCACTTT; cdr3_aa: CASSFTGPSSYNSPLHF
j_call: TRBJ2-7; v_call: TRBV3-1/TRBV3-2; clone_size: -; d_call: TRBD1; cdr3_nt: TGTGCCAGCAGCCGACAGGGGAGTTGGAACGAGCAGTACTTC; cdr3_aa: CASSRQGSWNEQYF
j_call: TRBJ1-1; v_call: TRBV3-1/TRBV3-2; clone_size: -; d_call: -; cdr3_nt: TGTGCCAGCAGCCAACGCGGGGACAACACTGAAGCTTTCTTT; cdr3_aa: CASSQRGDNTEAFF
j_call: TRBJ2-1; v_call: TRBV25-1; clone_size: -; d_call: TRBD2; cdr3_nt: TGTGCCAGCAGTGAGCACGGGGGGACCTACAATGAGCAGTTCTTC; cdr3_aa: CASSEHGGTYNEQFF
j_call: TRBJ2-3; v_call: TRBV21-1; clone_size: -; d_call: -; cdr3_nt: TGTGCCAGCGGGACTAGCGGGAGAAGTTCGACAGATACGCAGTATTTT; cdr3_aa: CASGTSGRSSTDTQYF
j_call: TRBJ2-7; v_call: TRBV20-1; clone_size: -; d_call: -; cdr3_nt: TGCAGTGTTAAAGGACTGTACGAGCAGTACTTC; cdr3_aa: CSVKGLYEQYF
j_call: TRBJ2-7; v_call: TRBV19; clone_size: -; d_call: TRBD1; cdr3_nt: TGTGCCAGTACCCCAACCAACAGGGGGTCCCCTTACGAGCAGTACTTC; cdr3_aa: CASTPTNRGSPYEQYF
j_call: TRBJ2-5; v_call: TRBV9; clone_size: few; d_call: TRBD2; cdr3_nt: TGTGCCAGCAGCCTAGGGGAGGGGATGTACCAAGAGACCCAGTACTTC; cdr3_aa: CASSLGEGMYQETQYF
j_call: TRBJ2-7; v_call: TRBV6-2/TRBV6-3; clone_size: -; d_call: TRBD2; cdr3_nt: TGTGCCAGCAGTAGCGGGACTAGACCCCAGAGCTCCTACGAGCAGTACTTC; cdr3_aa: CASSSGTRPQSSYEQYF
j_call: TRBJ1-4; v_call: TRBV5-1; clone_size: -; d_call: TRBD1; cdr3_nt: TGCGCCAGCAGCTGGACAGGGGGTGGGGCAACTAATGAAAAACTGTTTTTT; cdr3_aa: CASSWTGGGATNEKLFF
j_call: TRBJ2-1; v_call: TRBV29-1; clone_size: once; d_call: TRBD2; cdr3_nt: TGCAGCGTTGAAGGGGCGGTCGGGAGGGCCTACAATGAGCAGTTCTTC; cdr3_aa: CSVEGAVGRAYNEQFF
j_call: TRBJ1-5; v_call: TRBV21-1; clone_size: -; d_call: -; cdr3_nt: TGTGCCAGCACCCGGCAGGCGGGGTTTTCTAATCAGCCCCAGCATTTT; cdr3_aa: CASTRQAGFSNQPQHF
j_call: TRBJ1-2; v_call: TRBV3-1/TRBV3-2; clone_size: -; d_call: -; cdr3_nt: TGTGCCAGCAGCCGGTCCCGGACTCCGGCCTTC; cdr3_aa: CASSRSRTPAF
j_call: TRBJ1-1; v_call: TRBV28; clone_size: -; d_call: TRBD1; cdr3_nt: TGTGCCAGCACCGTTTATCCCCCCAATACAGGGGATGATGAAGCTTTCTTT; cdr3_aa: CASTVYPPNTGDDEAFF
j_call: TRBJ1-2; v_call: TRBV5-4; clone_size: -; d_call: TRBD1; cdr3_nt: TGTGCCAGCAGCCGGGGACAGGGACTTAGCTATGGCTACACCTTC; cdr3_aa: CASSRGQGLSYGYTF
j_call: TRBJ1-6; v_call: TRBV3-1/TRBV3-2; clone_size: -; d_call: TRBD1; cdr3_nt: TGTGCCAGCAGCCAAGAGGGACAGGGGAGCTCACCCCTCCACTTT; cdr3_aa: CASSQEGQGSSPLHF
j_call: TRBJ2-7; v_call: TRBV30; clone_size: -; d_call: TRBD1; cdr3_nt: TGTGCCTGGAGTGGGGGACAGGGGGTCTACGAGCAGTACTTC; cdr3_aa: CAWSGGQGVYEQYF
j_call: TRBJ2-2; v_call: TRBV5-5; clone_size: -; d_call: TRBD1; cdr3_nt: TGTGCCAGCAGACGGGACAGGGCGAACACCGGGGAGCTGTTTTTT; cdr3_aa: CASRRDRANTGELFF
j_call: TRBJ2-2; v_call: TRBV4-1; clone_size: -; d_call: TRBD1; cdr3_nt: TGCGCCAGCAGCCAATATACAGGGGGCGGAAACACCGGGGAGCTGTTTTTT; cdr3_aa: CASSQYTGGGNTGELFF
j_call: TRBJ2-5; v_call: TRBV7-7; clone_size: -; d_call: TRBD2; cdr3_nt: TGTGCCAGCAGCCCGGGACTAGCGGGAGGGCCAGTAGAGACCCAGTACTTC; cdr3_aa: CASSPGLAGGPVETQYF
j_call: TRBJ2-7; v_call: TRBV7-9; clone_size: -; d_call: -; cdr3_nt: TGTGCCAGCAGCTCCGGACTCACCTACGAGCAGTACTTC; cdr3_aa: CASSSGLTYEQYF
j_call: TRBJ2-5; v_call: TRBV7-8; clone_size: -; d_call: TRBD2; cdr3_nt: TGTGCCAGCAGCACTAGCGGGGAAGAGACCCAGTACTTC; cdr3_aa: CASSTSGEETQYF
j_call: TRBJ2-7; v_call: TRBV18; clone_size: -; d_call: TRBD2; cdr3_nt: TGTGCCAGCTCCCTGACAGTACTAGCGGGACTGAGCTCCTACGAGCAGTACTTC; cdr3_aa: CASSLTVLAGLSSYEQYF